This entry describes one T cell receptor beta chain. This sample was taken from a study of blood T cell repertoires in COVID-19. Study-level information: Samples taken during acute and convalescent COVID-19 were collected in the United States, Italy and Spain.

Per the original data handling: By means of reference gene primer amplification, nucleated cell counts were estimated. Method: immunoSEQ multiplex PCR; TCRdb's copy keeps in-frame clones and lacks some. For V, J and clone size, that table is used; D and trimming come from the DNA. The repertoire holds 60,000 to 100,000 clones, with roughly 89% as singletons. Germline-derived CDR1 and CDR2 are MNHEY and SVGEGT. V lost 2 bases and J 1 base, leaving 18 bases between the germline ends. The length of the CDR3 is 18 residues. This clonotype was sampled from a man aged 50 to 60 with active COVID-19. The gene calls are TRBV6-2 or TRBV6-3 and TRBJ1-3; the D gene is possibly TRBD1 (5 bases). Sequencing was carried out using peripheral blood. The CDR3 DNA follows: TGTGCCAGCAGTTACCAGGGACTGAGACCCTGGTCTGGAAACACCATATATTTT. Residues: CASSYQGLRPWSGNTIYF.